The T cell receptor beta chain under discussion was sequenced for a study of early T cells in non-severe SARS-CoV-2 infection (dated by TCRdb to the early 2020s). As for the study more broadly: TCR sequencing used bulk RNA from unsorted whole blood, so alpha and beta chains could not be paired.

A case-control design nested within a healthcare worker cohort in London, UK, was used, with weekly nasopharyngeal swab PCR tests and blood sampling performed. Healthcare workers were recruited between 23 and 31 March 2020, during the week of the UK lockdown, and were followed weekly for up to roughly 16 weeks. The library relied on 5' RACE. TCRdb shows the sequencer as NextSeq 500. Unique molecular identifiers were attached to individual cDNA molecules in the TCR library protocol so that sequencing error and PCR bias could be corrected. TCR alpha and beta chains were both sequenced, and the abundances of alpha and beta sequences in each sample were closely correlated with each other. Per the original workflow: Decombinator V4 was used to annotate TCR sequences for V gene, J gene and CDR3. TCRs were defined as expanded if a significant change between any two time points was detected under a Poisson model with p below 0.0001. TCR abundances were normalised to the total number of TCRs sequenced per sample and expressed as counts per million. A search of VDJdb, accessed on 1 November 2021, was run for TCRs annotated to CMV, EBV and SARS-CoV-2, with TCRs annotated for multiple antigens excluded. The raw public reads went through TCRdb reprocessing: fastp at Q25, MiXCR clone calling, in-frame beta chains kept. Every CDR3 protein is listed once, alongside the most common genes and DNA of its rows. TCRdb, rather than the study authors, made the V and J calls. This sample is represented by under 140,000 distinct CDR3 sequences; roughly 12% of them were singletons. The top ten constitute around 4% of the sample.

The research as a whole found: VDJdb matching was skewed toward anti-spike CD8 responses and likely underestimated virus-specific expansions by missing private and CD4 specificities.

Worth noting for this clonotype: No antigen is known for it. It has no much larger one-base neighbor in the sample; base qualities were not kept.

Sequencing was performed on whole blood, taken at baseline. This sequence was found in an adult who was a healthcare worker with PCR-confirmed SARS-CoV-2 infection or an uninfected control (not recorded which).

The nucleotide sequence reads as follows: TGCAGTGCTAGAGGATCCAGGGGTGATACGCAGTATTTT. This yields the protein CSARGSRGDTQYF. The chain joins TRBV20-1 to TRBJ2-3, with a tentative D gene TRBD1 over 6 matching bases. The CDR3 contains 13 residues, cysteine and phenylalanine counted. Only the CDR3 DNA stays, 39 bases, in frame from base 1. As encoded in the germline V gene (reference sequence), CDR1 is DFQATT while CDR2 is SNEGSKA. The V end loses 1 base and the J end loses 6 bases, and a stretch of 11 bases separates them.